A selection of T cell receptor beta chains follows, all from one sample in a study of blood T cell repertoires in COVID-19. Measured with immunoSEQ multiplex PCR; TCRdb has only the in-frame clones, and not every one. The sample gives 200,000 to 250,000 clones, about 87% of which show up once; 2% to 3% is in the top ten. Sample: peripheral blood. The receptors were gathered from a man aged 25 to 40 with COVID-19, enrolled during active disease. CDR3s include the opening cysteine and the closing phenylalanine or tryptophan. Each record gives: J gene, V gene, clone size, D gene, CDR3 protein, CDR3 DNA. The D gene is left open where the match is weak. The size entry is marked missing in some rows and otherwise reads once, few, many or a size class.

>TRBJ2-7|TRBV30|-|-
CAWSSAFGEQYF
TGTGCCTGGAGTAGCGCCTTCGGCGAGCAGTACTTC
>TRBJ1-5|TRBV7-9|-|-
CASSNSGLGGNQPQHF
TGTGCCAGCAGCAATAGTGGGTTAGGGGGAAACCAGCCCCAGCATTTT
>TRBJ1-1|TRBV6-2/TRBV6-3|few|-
CASSYHGGRISGEAFF
TGTGCCAGCAGTTATCACGGGGGACGTATCTCCGGGGAAGCTTTCTTT
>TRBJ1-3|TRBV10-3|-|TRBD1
CAISTRQGSGNTIYF
TGTGCCATCAGCACCAGACAGGGCTCTGGAAACACCATATATTTT
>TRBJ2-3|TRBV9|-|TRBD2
CASSAFSGGLRTDTQYF
TGTGCCAGCAGCGCATTTAGCGGGGGCCTCAGGACAGATACGCAGTATTTT
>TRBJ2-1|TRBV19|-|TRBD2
CASSRLANSYNEQFF
TGTGCCAGTAGTAGACTAGCGAATTCCTACAATGAGCAGTTCTTC
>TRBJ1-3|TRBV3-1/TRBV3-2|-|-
CASSPGQSSYSGNTIYF
TGTGCCAGCAGCCCTGGACAGTCCTCGTACTCTGGAAACACCATATATTTT
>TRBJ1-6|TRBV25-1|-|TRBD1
CASSEPGGYSPLHF
TGTGCCAGCAGTGAACCAGGGGGCTATTCACCCCTCCACTTT
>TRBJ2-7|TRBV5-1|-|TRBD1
CASSGGQGIIYEQYF
TGCGCCAGCAGCGGCGGACAGGGGATCATATACGAGCAGTACTTC
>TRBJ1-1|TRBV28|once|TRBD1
CASRQYQGAEAFF
TGTGCCAGCAGACAATATCAGGGGGCTGAAGCTTTCTTT
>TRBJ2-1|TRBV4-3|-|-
CASSQEKRSSYNEQFF
TGCGCCAGCAGCCAAGAAAAGAGGAGCTCCTACAATGAGCAGTTCTTC
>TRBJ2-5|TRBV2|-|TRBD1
CASLQGQGATQYF
TGTGCCAGCCTCCAAGGACAGGGGGCTACCCAGTACTTC
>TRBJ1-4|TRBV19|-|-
CASSIVGGRTNEKLFF
TGTGCCAGTAGTATAGTAGGGGGTAGGACTAATGAAAAACTGTTTTTT
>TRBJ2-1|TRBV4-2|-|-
CASSPRVHHNEQFF
TGTGCCAGCAGCCCAAGAGTCCACCACAATGAGCAGTTCTTC
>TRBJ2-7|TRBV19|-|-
CASSITGAYEQYF
TGTGCCAGTAGTATAACTGGAGCCTACGAGCAGTACTTC
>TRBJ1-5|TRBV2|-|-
CASIKDSNQPQHF
TGTGCCAGCATAAAGGACTCTAATCAGCCCCAGCATTTT
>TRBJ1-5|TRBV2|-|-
CASRETVGFGRPQHF
TGTGCCAGCAGAGAGACAGTTGGTTTCGGGAGACCCCAGCATTTT
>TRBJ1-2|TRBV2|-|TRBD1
CASRGTGGYGYTF
TGTGCCAGCAGGGGGACAGGGGGGTATGGCTACACCTTC
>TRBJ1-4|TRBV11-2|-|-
CASSLDSNRATNEKLFF
TGTGCCAGCAGCCTGGACAGTAACCGCGCAACTAATGAAAAACTGTTTTTT
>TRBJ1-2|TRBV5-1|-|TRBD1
CASSEGTGPYGYTF
TGCGCCAGCAGCGAGGGGACAGGTCCCTATGGCTACACCTTC
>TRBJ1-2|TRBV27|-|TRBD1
CASSFRDRGLGGYTF
TGTGCCAGCAGTTTCCGGGACAGGGGGCTCGGTGGCTACACCTTC
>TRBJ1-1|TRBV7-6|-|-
CASSTLIGQTNTEAFF
TGTGCCAGCAGCACGCTTATCGGACAGACGAACACTGAAGCTTTCTTT
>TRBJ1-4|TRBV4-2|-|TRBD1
CASSGQGEPTNEKLFF
TGTGCCAGCAGCGGACAGGGAGAACCAACTAATGAAAAACTGTTTTTT
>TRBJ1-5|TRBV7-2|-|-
CASSLRGGPDQPQHF
TGTGCCAGCAGCCTTCGGGGGGGCCCGGATCAGCCCCAGCATTTT
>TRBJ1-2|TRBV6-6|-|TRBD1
CASRTTGIYTF
TGTGCCAGCAGGACGACAGGGATTTACACCTTC
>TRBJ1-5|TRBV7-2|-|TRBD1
CASSLASQGSNQPQHF
TGTGCCAGCAGCTTAGCGTCACAGGGGAGCAATCAGCCCCAGCATTTT
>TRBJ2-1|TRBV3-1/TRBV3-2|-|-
CASSRGLGEQFF
TGTGCCAGCAGCCGTGGACTCGGTGAGCAGTTCTTC
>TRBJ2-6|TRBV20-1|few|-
CSASPQGFFSGANVLTF
TGCAGTGCTAGTCCCCAGGGGTTCTTCTCTGGGGCCAACGTCCTGACTTTC
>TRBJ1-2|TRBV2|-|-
CASSEARGSHHGYTF
TGTGCCAGCAGTGAAGCGCGGGGGTCCCACCATGGCTACACCTTC
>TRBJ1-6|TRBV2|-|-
CASSWDTSSYNSPLHF
TGTGCCAGCAGTTGGGACACGAGCTCCTATAATTCACCCCTCCACTTT
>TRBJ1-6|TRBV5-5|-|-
CASSFAGDMGSPLHF
TGTGCCAGCAGCTTTGCGGGCGATATGGGCTCACCCCTCCACTTT
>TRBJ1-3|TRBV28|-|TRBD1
CASSLQGFSGNTIYF
TGTGCCAGCAGCCTACAGGGGTTTTCTGGAAACACCATATATTTT
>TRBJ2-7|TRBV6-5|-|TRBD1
CASSYSTGAYEQYF
TGTGCCAGCAGTTACTCGACAGGGGCGTACGAGCAGTACTTC
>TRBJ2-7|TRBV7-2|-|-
CASSLSGRGEQYF
TGTGCCAGCAGCTTAAGTGGGCGGGGCGAGCAGTACTTC
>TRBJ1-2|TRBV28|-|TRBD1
CASSGGNRGSNYGYTF
TGTGCCAGCAGTGGTGGGAACAGGGGGTCAAACTATGGCTACACCTTC
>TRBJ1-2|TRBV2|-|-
CASSDSHNYGYTF
TGTGCCAGCAGTGATTCCCATAACTATGGCTACACCTTC
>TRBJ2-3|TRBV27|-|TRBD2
CASSPWTSGRTDTQYF
TGTGCCAGCAGTCCCTGGACTAGCGGGAGAACAGATACGCAGTATTTT
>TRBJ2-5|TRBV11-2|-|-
CASSYPGAETQYF
TGTGCCAGCAGCTACCCGGGAGCAGAGACCCAGTACTTC
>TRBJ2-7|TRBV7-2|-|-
CASSLGRGFDEQYF
TGTGCCAGCAGCTTAGGGCGGGGTTTTGACGAGCAGTACTTC
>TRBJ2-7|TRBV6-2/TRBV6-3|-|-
CASSYGGGGVWQYF
TGTGCCAGCAGTTACGGTGGAGGGGGCGTCTGGCAGTACTTC
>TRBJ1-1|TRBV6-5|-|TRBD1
CASSYSDRGLEAFF
TGTGCCAGCAGTTACTCGGACAGGGGGCTTGAAGCTTTCTTT